This entry lists 8 T cell receptor beta chains sequenced from one sample in a study of blood T cell repertoires in COVID-19. Sequencing was performed with immunoSEQ multiplex PCR; in TCRdb, only in-frame clones are kept and a portion is missing. The sample lists roughly 100,000 clones; approximately 87% were seen once. The sample was peripheral blood. The receptors derive from a human donor in a cohort sampled during active or convalescent COVID-19.

The V gene is TRBV5-1, the J gene TRBJ1-2; 9 bases match TRBD1. CDR3 length: 14 amino acids. V trimming: 5 bases; J trimming: 2 bases; junction bases outside the gene matches: 4. Looked up from germline, CDR1 is SGHRS and CDR2 is YFSETQ. The CDR3 sequence: CASSPDRGNYGYTF. CDR3 DNA sequence: TGCGCCAGCAGTCCGGACAGGGGCAACTATGGCTACACCTTC.

This CDR3 is CASSQGTGVVYGYTF. CDR3 nucleotides: TGTGCCAGCAGCCAAGGGACAGGGGTAGTCTATGGCTACACCTTC. The chain is built from TRBV7-2 and TRBJ1-2, with 10 bases aligning to TRBD1. V was pared by 5 bases and J by 4 bases, with 7 bases of the junction left unmatched. Germline V gene lookup returns CDR1 SGHTA and CDR2 FQGNSA. The CDR3 runs to 15 residues.

This chain joins TRBV5-1 and TRBJ2-7; the match to TRBD1 covers 9 bases. CDR3 length equals 15 residues. Germline assignment: CDR1 SGHRS and CDR2 YFSETQ. V lost 4 bases to trimming and J lost 6 bases; unmatched junction nucleotides: 11. CDR3 DNA: TGCGCCAGCAGCAACCGGGACAGGGTGTCTCGCGAGCAGTACTTC. This codes for CASSNRDRVSREQYF.

This clone has only a few counts. The chain combines TRBV11-2 with TRBJ1-1; no definite D call. This CDR3 contains 13 residues. Trimming shortened V by 4 bases and J by 5 bases, and 11 bases separated the two germline ends. Germline CDR1 SGHAT, CDR2 FQNNGV. Here the CDR3 reads CASSSQLATEAFF. CDR3 DNA: TGTGCCAGCAGCTCCCAGTTAGCTACTGAAGCTTTCTTT.

This rearrangement joins TRBV5-6 to TRBJ2-7, with D tentatively TRBD1 (6 bases). V was shortened by 3 bases and J by 6 bases, with 16 bases between the two germline ends. The CDR3 covers 14 residues. The germline gives CDR1 SGHDT, CDR2 YYEEEE. This CDR3 reads CASSWDNGWTEQYF. CDR3 sequence (DNA): TGTGCCAGCAGCTGGGACAACGGCTGGACCGAGCAGTACTTC.

The rearrangement uses TRBV11-2 and TRBJ1-2; D is unclear. V lost 0 bases and J 8 bases, leaving 16 bases between the germline ends. Germline CDR1 SGHAT, CDR2 FQNNGV. The CDR3 spans 15 residues. The CDR3 protein is CASSLDRTLRRGYTF. The DNA for the CDR3 is TGTGCCAGCAGCTTAGATAGGACTCTCCGCCGGGGCTACACCTTC.

The V call is TRBV4-3, the J call TRBJ2-2; 7 nucleotides line up with TRBD1. Germline-derived CDR1 and CDR2 are LGHNA and YSLEER. With 1 base clipped from V and 5 bases from J, the junction kept 4 bases outside the gene matches. This CDR3 comprises 15 residues. The CDR3 nucleotides read TGCGCCAGCAGCCAAGGACAGGGCGGTACCGGGGAGCTGTTTTTT. It is translated as CASSQGQGGTGELFF.

The chain recombines TRBV9 with TRBJ2-2; D is undetermined. The V gene's germline CDR1 is SGDLS and CDR2 YYNGEE. V lost 3 bases to trimming and J lost 2 bases, with 11 bases between them. The CDR3 is 15 residues long. For the CDR3, the DNA is TGTGCCAGCAGCGCCCCGGTTGCTAACACCGGGGAGCTGTTTTTT. Residues: CASSAPVANTGELFF.